What follows are 14 T cell receptor beta chains derived from one specimen sequenced in a study of CD8+ T cells in alopecia areata. Reverse transcription of extracted RNA yielded cDNA, which provided the sequencing template. Only in-frame clones appear in the TCRdb table, and some are missing; sequencing was by immunoSEQ multiplex PCR. The table includes 120,000 or so clones, 35% to 45% detected once. The sample comprised CD4+ T cells sorted from blood. Receptor source: a human donor with alopecia areata.

The rearrangement joins TRBV7-8 to TRBJ2-7; D gene uncertain. Germline V gene sequence: CDR1 SGHVS, CDR2 FQNEAQ. The CDR3 extends over 11 amino acids. The V end lost 3 bases, the J end lost 3 bases, and 3 bases lay between the germline ends. The CDR3 region is CASSLNYEQYF. The CDR3 DNA follows: TGTGCCAGCAGCTTGAACTACGAGCAGTACTTC.

This clone came up a few times. The rearrangement links TRBV4-2 to TRBJ2-7; D is ambiguous. CDR3 length equals 16 residues. The germline CDR1 and CDR2 sequences are LGHNA and YNFKEQ. The V end was cut by 2 bases, the J end by 2 bases, with 16 bases between. The CDR3 loop is CASSQLDLTPTYEQYF. The DNA of the CDR3 is TGTGCCAGCAGCCAACTTGACTTGACTCCTACCTACGAGCAGTACTTC.

V gene TRBV7-9 combines with J gene TRBJ2-1, with TRBD1 identical over 8 bases. Per the germline V gene, CDR1 is SEHNR and CDR2 is FQNEAQ (reference sequence). The J segment lost 5 bases and the V segment lost 5 bases, leaving 8 bases of the junction unmatched. This CDR3 has 15 amino acids. The CDR3 loop is CASSLWTGTDNEQFF. CDR3 DNA: TGTGCCAGCAGCCTATGGACAGGGACGGACAATGAGCAGTTCTTC.

A few counts support this clone. J is TRBJ2-3 and V is TRBV29-1; 8 nucleotides agree with TRBD1. This CDR3 has 15 amino acids. With V trimmed by 5 bases and J by 5 bases, 12 bases remained unmatched. CDR1 is SQVTM, CDR2 ANQGSEA, per germline. DNA for the CDR3: TGCAGCGTTATCCTGAGTCAGGGGGCTAGAGATACGCAGTATTTT. Translation gives CSVILSQGARDTQYF.

A few counts support this clone. The chain has TRBV5-1 and TRBJ2-1; 15 bases map to TRBD2. From germline, CDR1 is SGHRS and CDR2 YFSETQ. Trimming took 4 bases from V and 8 from J; bases not matched to a gene: 10. The CDR3 contains 17 residues. CDR3 coding DNA: TGCGCCAGCAGCATCGGACTAGCGGGAGGGTACTTGGATGAGCAGTTCTTC. As protein: CASSIGLAGGYLDEQFF.

The rearrangement joins TRBV19 to TRBJ2-1; no definite D call. CDR3 length: 13 residues. The V and J ends lost 1 base and 3 bases respectively, with 4 bases between them. CDR1 LNHDA and CDR2 SQIVND come from the germline V gene (reference sequence). CDR3 sequence reads: CASSIGIYNEQFF. The DNA of the CDR3 is TGTGCCAGTAGTATAGGGATCTACAATGAGCAGTTCTTC.

The genes are TRBV20-1 and TRBJ2-1; D not certain. The CDR3 contains 11 residues. Trimming pared 1 base from V and 6 bases from J, leaving 4 bases between. Germline CDR1 and CDR2: DFQATT and SNEGSKA (reference sequence). The CDR3 region is CSARGSNEQFF. The DNA for the CDR3 is TGCAGTGCTAGAGGAAGCAATGAGCAGTTCTTC.

This rearrangement joins TRBV6-5 to TRBJ2-5; the D is unclear. CDR3 size: 12 residues. The germline gives CDR1 MNHEY, CDR2 SVGAGI. V lost 9 bases and J lost 5, with 13 bases in between. CDR3 sequence: CARTVRKETQYF. CDR3 sequence (DNA): TGTGCCAGGACTGTACGAAAGGAGACCCAGTACTTC.

This clone was seen a few times. The chain has TRBV7-3 and TRBJ1-4; possibly TRBD1 for D (6 bases). This CDR3 has 16 residues. Trimming stripped 5 bases from V and 0 bases from J, with 13 bases between. The germline CDR1 and CDR2 sequences are SGHTA and FQGTGA. The CDR3 is CASSHLGASTNEKLFF. CDR3 sequence (DNA): TGTGCCAGCAGCCATCTGGGGGCCTCAACTAATGAAAAACTGTTTTTT.

The chain recombines TRBV23-1 with TRBJ1-5; 7 bases agree with TRBD1. TRBV23-1 qualifies as an ORF whose function is uncertain. This CDR3 comprises 15 residues. The J segment lost 3 bases and the V segment lost 6 bases, leaving 8 bases of the junction unmatched. DNA of the CDR3: TGCGCCAGCAGATCCCCTACAGGGGACAATCAGCCCCAGCATTTT. It yields the protein CASRSPTGDNQPQHF.

This clone was counted a few times. The V gene is TRBV29-1, the J gene TRBJ1-1, with TRBD1 matching over 7 bases. Germline CDR1 is SQVTM and CDR2 is ANQGSEA. Germline trimming cut 7 bases from V and 1 base from J; bases unmatched to any gene: 9. CDR3 length: 14 residues. CDR3: CSERQGRENTEAFF. CDR3 nucleotide sequence: TGCAGCGAACGACAGGGTCGGGAGAACACTGAAGCTTTCTTT.

This sequence joins TRBV28 and TRBJ2-3, with D hard to call. The V gene lost 6 bases and the J gene lost 4 bases, with 8 bases spanning the gap. This CDR3 is built from 12 residues. Germline CDR1 and CDR2: MDHEN and SYDVKM. CDR3 loop: CASSLMSDTQYF. The CDR3, as DNA: TGTGCCAGCAGCCTTATGTCAGATACGCAGTATTTT.

This chain links TRBV29-1 with TRBJ2-1, with 8 bases aligning to TRBD2. Trimming removed 2 bases from V and 9 bases from J; junction bases left unmatched: 9. CDR3 length: 14 residues. Germline CDR1 SQVTM, CDR2 ANQGSEA. The CDR3 reads CSVERARGVGEQFF. CDR3 DNA: TGCAGCGTTGAACGGGCGCGGGGGGTTGGTGAGCAGTTCTTC.

This clone was recorded a few times. The chain couples TRBV7-8 to TRBJ2-5; no reliable D call. The germline V gene encodes CDR1 SGHVS and CDR2 FQNEAQ. This CDR3 has 15 residues. V lost 5 bases and J lost 5, with 18 bases in between. DNA of the CDR3: TGTGCCAGCAGCCCCTCCCCTCGTAGTACGGAGACCCAGTACTTC. Its translation is CASSPSPRSTETQYF.